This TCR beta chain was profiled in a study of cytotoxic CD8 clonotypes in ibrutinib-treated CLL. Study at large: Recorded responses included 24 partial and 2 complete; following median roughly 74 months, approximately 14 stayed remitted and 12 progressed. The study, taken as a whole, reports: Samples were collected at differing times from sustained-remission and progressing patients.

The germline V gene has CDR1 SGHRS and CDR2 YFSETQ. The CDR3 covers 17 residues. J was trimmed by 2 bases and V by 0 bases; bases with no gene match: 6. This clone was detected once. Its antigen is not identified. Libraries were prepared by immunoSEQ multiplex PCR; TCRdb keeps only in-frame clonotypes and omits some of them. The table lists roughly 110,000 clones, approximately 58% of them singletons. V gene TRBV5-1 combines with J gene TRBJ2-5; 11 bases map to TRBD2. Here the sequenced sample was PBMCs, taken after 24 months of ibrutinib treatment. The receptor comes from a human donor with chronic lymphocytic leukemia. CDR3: CASSLELAGARQETQYF. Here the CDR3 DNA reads TGCGCCAGCAGCTTGGAACTAGCGGGGGCCAGACAAGAGACCCAGTACTTC. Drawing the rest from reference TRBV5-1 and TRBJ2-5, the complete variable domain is KAGVTQTPRYLIKTRGQQVTLSCSPISGHRSVSWYQQTPGQGLQFLFEYFSETQRNKGNFPGRFSGRQFSNSRSEMNVSTLELGDSALYLCASSLELAGARQETQYFGPGTRLLVL.